The entry that follows covers one T cell receptor (beta chain) sequence. As processed by the authors: Estimation of nucleated cell counts was performed using reference gene primer amplification. Here immunoSEQ multiplex PCR was the method, and the copy in TCRdb shows in-frame clones only, minus some. V and J calls and clone size come straight from that table; D and trimming were deduced from the DNA. The sample lists 350,000 to 450,000 clones, roughly 85% occurring once. This CDR3 is built from 17 residues. Trimming at V came to 4 bases and at J to 4 bases, leaving 14 bases not matched to a gene. CDR1 is SGHDT, CDR2 YYEEEE, per germline. These data are taken from a study of blood T cell repertoires in COVID-19. Turning to the study itself: There were acute and convalescent COVID-19 samples, and they came from the United States, Italy and Spain. T cells, B-cell-depleted T cells, or PBMCs supplied cDNA or gDNA.

The sequenced sample was peripheral blood. This sequence was found in a woman younger than 30 with acute or convalescent COVID-19. This chain links TRBV5-6 with TRBJ2-1, with 7 bases that match TRBD1. The chain's CDR3 is CASSPGIGDRLYNEQFF. The CDR3, as DNA: TGTGCCAGCAGCCCGGGCATCGGGGACAGACTATACAATGAGCAGTTCTTC.